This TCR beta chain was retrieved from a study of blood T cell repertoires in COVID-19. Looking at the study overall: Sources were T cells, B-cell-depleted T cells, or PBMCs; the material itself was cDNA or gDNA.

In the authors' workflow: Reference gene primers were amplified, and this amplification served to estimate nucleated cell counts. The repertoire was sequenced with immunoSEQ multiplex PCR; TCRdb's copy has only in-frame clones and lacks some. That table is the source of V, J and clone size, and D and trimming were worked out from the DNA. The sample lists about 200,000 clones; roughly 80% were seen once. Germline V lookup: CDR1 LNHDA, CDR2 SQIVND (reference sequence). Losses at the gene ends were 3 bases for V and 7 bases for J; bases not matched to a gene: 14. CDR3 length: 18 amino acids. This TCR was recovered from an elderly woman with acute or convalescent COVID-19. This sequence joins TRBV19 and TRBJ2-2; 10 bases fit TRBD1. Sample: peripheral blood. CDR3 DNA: TGTGCCAGTAGTATCAGTCCCGGGACAGGGGTAAAGAGCGGGGAGCTGTTTTTT. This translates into CASSISPGTGVKSGELFF.